This entry lists 7 T cell receptor beta chains sequenced from one sample in a study of cytomegalovirus exposure and HLA in healthy donors. The study ran its PCR with 60 Vbeta and 13 Jbeta primers. Here immunoSEQ multiplex PCR was the method, and the copy in TCRdb shows in-frame clones only, minus some. This sample has fewer than 150,000 clones, with 60% to 80% found just once. Source material: PBMCs. The origin of the receptors is a man aged 50 to 59 in good health and CMV-seropositive.

The chain employs TRBV11-1 and TRBJ2-1; D unresolved. The CDR3 runs to 16 residues. V dropped 5 bases and J dropped 0 bases, with 14 bases sitting between them. The V gene's germline CDR1 is SGHAT and CDR2 FQDESV (reference sequence). DNA of the CDR3: TGTGCCAGCAGCCCCCAGACTCTCAGCTCCTACAATGAGCAGTTCTTC. It encodes CASSPQTLSSYNEQFF.

CDR3 in amino acids: CSAVSQDMNTEAFF. DNA for the CDR3: TGCAGCGCAGTAAGCCAGGACATGAACACTGAAGCTTTCTTT. V is TRBV29-1 and J is TRBJ1-1; a weak D match, TRBD1 (5 bases). This CDR3 is built from 14 residues. CDR1 is SQVTM and CDR2 is ANQGSEA in the germline V gene. Trimming removed 7 bases from V and 0 bases from J, with 15 bases in between.

In the case of this clone: A junction boundary mismatches the germline segment, possibly from a read error. The sample contains more than one DNA sequence encoding this CDR3. The V call is TRBV4-3, the J call TRBJ2-5; no firm D call. The germline gives CDR1 LGHNA, CDR2 YSLEER. This CDR3 comprises 17 residues. For the CDR3, the DNA is TGCGCTAGCAGCCAAGTCTGGGCAGGAAACGTGCAAGAGACCCAGTACTTC. It codes for CASSQVWAGNVQETQYF.

The chain employs TRBV18 and TRBJ1-5; tentatively, D is TRBD1 (5 bases). CDR3 size: 13 residues. Germline loops: CDR1 KGHSH, CDR2 LQKENI. With 8 bases removed from V and 5 bases from J, the gap between germline ends came to 13 bases. The CDR3: CASRGGGDQPQHF. DNA for the CDR3: TGTGCCAGCCGCGGGGGAGGCGATCAGCCCCAGCATTTT.

This clone has just one count. The chain recombines TRBV5-4 with TRBJ2-2; D remains ambiguous. The germline CDR1 and CDR2 sequences are SGHNT and YYREEE (reference sequence). V was shortened by 4 bases and J by 7 bases, with 11 bases between the two germline ends. CDR3 length: 13 residues. DNA of the CDR3: TGTGCCAGCAGCGTCGACTCGGTCGGGGAGCTGTTTTTT. It translates to CASSVDSVGELFF. The complete variable domain, with remaining parts taken from reference TRBV5-4 and TRBJ2-2, reads ETGVTQSPTHLIKTRGQQVTLRCSSQSGHNTVSWYQQALGQGPQFIFQYYREEENGRGNFPPRFSGLQFPNYSSELNVNALELDDSALYLCASSVDSVGELFFGEGSRLTVL.

The chain has TRBV6-1 and TRBJ2-7; D uncertain. This CDR3 has 15 residues. The V end lost 3 bases, the J end lost 2 bases, and 14 bases lay between the germline ends. CDR1 and CDR2 (germline): MNHNS, SASEGT. The CDR3 sequence: CASSEWAEPTYEQYF. The CDR3 DNA reads TGTGCCAGCAGTGAGTGGGCAGAACCTACCTACGAGCAGTACTTC.

The chain recombines TRBV30 with TRBJ1-5; D is uncertain. The CDR3 is 14 amino acids. CDR1 is GTSNPN and CDR2 is SVGIG in the germline V gene (reference sequence). The V end was cut by 3 bases, the J end by 5 bases, with 14 bases between. The CDR3 loop reads CAWSTSAGYQPQHF. As DNA, the CDR3 is TGTGCCTGGAGCACATCTGCTGGTTATCAGCCCCAGCATTTT.